This T cell receptor (beta chain) came from a study of T cells in Graves' hyperthyroidism and ophthalmopathy. General study points: The model made its ophthalmopathy prediction, and onset followed a median approximately six months later.

Researchers took RNA transcripts and amplified the TCR beta CDR3 regions from them. The TCR CDR3 first-round RT-PCR relied on the HTBI primer set. TCRdb recomputed calls from the multiplex PCR reads with MiXCR, one row per CDR3 protein. The sample has a few hundred thousand distinct CDR3 sequences, less than 15% seen once. As to this clonotype: Its target is unknown.

The CDR3 runs 16 residues. V lost 6 bases and J 5 bases, leaving 19 bases between the germline ends. Germline V CDR1 and CDR2: SGHTA, FQGNSA. This TCR derives from a woman aged 40 to 50 with Graves' hyperthyroidism that later progressed to Graves' ophthalmopathy. V usage is TRBV7-2 and J usage is TRBJ2-2; either TRBD1 or TRBD2 may supply D (5 bases each). The specimen was blood. CDR3 sequence: CASSLGRVVRTGELFF. CDR3 DNA: TGTGCCAGCAGTTTGGGGCGGGTAGTTAGGACCGGGGAGCTGTTTTTT. Supplemented by reference TRBV7-2 and TRBJ2-2, the full variable domain reads GAGVSQSPSNKVTEKGKDVELRCDPISGHTALYWYRQSLGQGLEFLIYFQGNSAPDKSGLPSDRFSAERTGGSVSTLTIQRTQQEDSAVYLCASSLGRVVRTGELFFGEGSRLTVL.